Listed below are T cell receptor beta chains from one sample, sequenced in a study of T cell responses to AZD1222 COVID-19 vaccine. Sequencing used immunoSEQ multiplex PCR; TCRdb keeps in-frame clones, though not all of them. The sample lists about 110,000 clones, about 90% occurring once. Sequences were derived from peripheral blood, sampled 28 days after the second AZD1222 dose. These receptors were collected from an adult who received the AZD1222 COVID-19 vaccine. Each CDR3 is given with its conserved first and last residue. The D gene is left open where the match is weak. For some rows the clone size is stated as once, few or many, or as a class when expanded; others skip it.

TRBV18	TRBJ1-4	-	-	CASSWRDLRVNEKLFF	TGTGCCAGCTCATGGCGGGACCTGAGGGTTAATGAAAAACTGTTTTTT
TRBV7-2	TRBJ2-1	-	TRBD2	CASSKGLAGVGGEQFF	TGTGCCAGCAGCAAGGGACTAGCGGGAGTCGGTGGTGAGCAGTTCTTC
TRBV6-5	TRBJ1-1	-	-	CASSYQGQTNTEAFF	TGTGCCAGCAGTTACCAAGGACAGACGAACACTGAAGCTTTCTTT
TRBV10-1	TRBJ2-6	once	-	CASSAGRSSGANVLTF	TGCGCCAGCAGTGCGGGCAGGAGCTCTGGGGCCAACGTCCTGACTTTC
TRBV11-2	TRBJ2-7	-	-	CASRKPGRKSYEQYF	TGTGCCAGCAGAAAACCGGGACGAAAGTCCTACGAGCAGTACTTC
TRBV2	TRBJ2-5	-	-	CASNERRPFQETQYF	TGTGCCAGCAATGAGCGGAGACCCTTTCAAGAGACCCAGTACTTC
TRBV6-5	TRBJ2-4	-	-	CATSDRNDKNIQYF	TGTGCCACCTCCGACAGGAACGACAAAAACATTCAGTACTTC
TRBV11-2	TRBJ2-3	once	-	CASSLVLGGATDTQYF	TGTGCCAGCAGCTTAGTATTAGGGGGAGCCACAGATACGCAGTATTTT
TRBV19	TRBJ2-3	-	-	CASSNKGGASTDTQYF	TGTGCCAGCTCTAACAAGGGCGGTGCTAGCACAGATACGCAGTATTTT
TRBV30	TRBJ2-2	-	TRBD1	CAWRDNRGNGELFF	TGTGCCTGGAGGGACAACAGGGGGAACGGGGAGCTGTTTTTT